The clone carrying this TCR beta chain was counted only a few times. Its antigen is undetermined. This specimen comes from a study of T-cell memory formation after mild COVID-19. Study context: Across donors, TCR clusters were largely donor specific. Study conclusions and caveats: Proof of SARS-CoV-2 specificity was absent for the second-wave clones that crested on day 37.

MiXCR was run by TCRdb on the 5' RACE reads, yielding one entry per CDR3 protein. The profile covers hundreds of thousands of distinct CDR3 sequences, with 20% appearing a single time and 21% taken by the ten largest. Trimming removed 2 bases from V and 7 bases from J; junction bases left unmatched: 3. This CDR3 is built from 14 residues. Germline CDR1 MNHNY, CDR2 SVGAGI (reference sequence). The specimen sequenced was PBMCs or a T cell subset sorted from them (not recorded which). The TCR sequence derives from a man between 18 and 29 years old who had mild COVID-19 (a few samples of this study predate the infection). Cell type and time point are not known. The rearrangement uses TRBV6-6 and TRBJ1-4; TRBD1 aligns across 8 bases. CDR3 nucleotide sequence: TGTGCCAGCAGTTACGGACAGGGACGTGAAAAACTGTTTTTT. Its translation: CASSYGQGREKLFF.